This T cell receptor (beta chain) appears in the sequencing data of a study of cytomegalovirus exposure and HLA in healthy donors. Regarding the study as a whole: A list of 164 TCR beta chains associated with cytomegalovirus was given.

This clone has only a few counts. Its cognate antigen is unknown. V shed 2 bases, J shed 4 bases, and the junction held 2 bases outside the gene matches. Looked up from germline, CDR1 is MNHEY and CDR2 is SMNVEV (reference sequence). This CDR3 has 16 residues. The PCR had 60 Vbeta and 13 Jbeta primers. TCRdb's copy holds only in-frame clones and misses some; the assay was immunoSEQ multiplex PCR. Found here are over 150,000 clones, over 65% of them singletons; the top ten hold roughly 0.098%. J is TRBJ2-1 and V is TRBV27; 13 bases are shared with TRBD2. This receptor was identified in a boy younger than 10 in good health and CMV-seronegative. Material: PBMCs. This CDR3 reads CASSLTSGGVYNEQFF. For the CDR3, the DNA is TGTGCCAGCAGTTTAACTAGCGGGGGGGTTTACAATGAGCAGTTCTTC.